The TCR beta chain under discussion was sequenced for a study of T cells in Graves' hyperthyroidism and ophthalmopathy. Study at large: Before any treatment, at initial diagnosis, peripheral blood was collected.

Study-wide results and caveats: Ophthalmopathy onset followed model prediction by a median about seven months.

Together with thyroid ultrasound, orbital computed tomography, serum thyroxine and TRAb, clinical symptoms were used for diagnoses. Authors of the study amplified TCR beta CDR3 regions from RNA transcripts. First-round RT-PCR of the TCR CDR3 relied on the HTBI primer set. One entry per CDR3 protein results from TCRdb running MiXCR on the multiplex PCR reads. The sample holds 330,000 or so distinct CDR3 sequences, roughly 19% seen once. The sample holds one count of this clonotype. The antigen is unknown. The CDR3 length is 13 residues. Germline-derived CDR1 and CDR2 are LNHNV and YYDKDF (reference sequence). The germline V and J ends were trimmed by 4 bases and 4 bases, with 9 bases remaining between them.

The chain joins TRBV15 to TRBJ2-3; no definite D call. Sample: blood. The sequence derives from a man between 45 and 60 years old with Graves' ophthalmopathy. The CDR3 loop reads CATSKGTPDTQYF. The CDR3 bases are TGTGCCACCAGCAAGGGCACCCCAGATACGCAGTATTTT. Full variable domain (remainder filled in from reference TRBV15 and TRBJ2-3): DAMVIQNPRYQVTQFGKPVTLSCSQTLNHNVMYWYQQKSSQAPKLLFHYYDKDFNNEADTPDNFQSRRPNTSFCFLDIRSPGLGDTAMYLCATSKGTPDTQYFGPGTRLTVL.